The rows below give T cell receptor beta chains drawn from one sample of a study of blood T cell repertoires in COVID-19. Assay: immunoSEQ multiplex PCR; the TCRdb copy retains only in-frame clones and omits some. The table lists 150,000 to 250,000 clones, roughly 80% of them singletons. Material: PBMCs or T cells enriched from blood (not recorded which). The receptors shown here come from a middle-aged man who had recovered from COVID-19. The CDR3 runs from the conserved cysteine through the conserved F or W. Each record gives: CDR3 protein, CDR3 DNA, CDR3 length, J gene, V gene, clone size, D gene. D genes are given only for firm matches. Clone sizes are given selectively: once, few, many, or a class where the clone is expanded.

CDR3: CATSRRTLGAETQYF
DNA: TGTGCCACCAGCAGACGGACTCTGGGGGCAGAGACCCAGTACTTC
length: 15
J: TRBJ2-5
V: TRBV15
size: -
D: -

CDR3: CASSELQGGELFF
DNA: TGCGCCAGCAGTGAATTACAGGGCGGGGAGCTGTTTTTT
length: 13
J: TRBJ2-2
V: TRBV10-2
size: -
D: -

CDR3: CASSYYPPDTEAFF
DNA: TGTGCCAGCTCGTACTACCCCCCGGACACTGAAGCTTTCTTT
length: 14
J: TRBJ1-1
V: TRBV18
size: few
D: -

CDR3: CASSLNRGTTIYF
DNA: TGTGCCAGCAGCCTCAATAGAGGAACCACCATATATTTT
length: 13
J: TRBJ1-3
V: TRBV7-2
size: -
D: -

CDR3: CASSQDPGPTKNIQYF
DNA: TGTGCCAGCAGCCAAGATCCAGGGCCCACCAAAAACATTCAGTACTTC
length: 16
J: TRBJ2-4
V: TRBV4-2
size: -
D: -

CDR3: CASSLDRQGNTIYF
DNA: TGCGCCAGCAGCCTGGACAGACAAGGAAACACCATATATTTT
length: 14
J: TRBJ1-3
V: TRBV5-1
size: few
D: -

CDR3: CASSPGLAGGGETQYF
DNA: TGTGCCAGCAGCCCCGGACTAGCGGGAGGGGGGGAGACCCAGTACTTC
length: 16
J: TRBJ2-5
V: TRBV3-1/TRBV3-2
size: -
D: TRBD2

CDR3: CASSPGVGYNEQFF
DNA: TGCGCCAGCAGCCCCGGGGTAGGGTACAATGAGCAGTTCTTC
length: 14
J: TRBJ2-1
V: TRBV4-1
size: -
D: -

CDR3: CASSVGGTGELFF
DNA: TGTGCCAGCAGCGTAGGAGGAACCGGGGAGCTGTTTTTT
length: 13
J: TRBJ2-2
V: TRBV9
size: -
D: -

CDR3: CASSLGPAASDTQYF
DNA: TGCGCCAGCAGCTTGGGACCCGCGGCCTCAGATACGCAGTATTTT
length: 15
J: TRBJ2-3
V: TRBV5-1
size: -
D: -

CDR3: CASSRETDTQYF
DNA: TGTGCCAGCTCCCGGGAGACAGATACGCAGTATTTT
length: 12
J: TRBJ2-3
V: TRBV6-5
size: -
D: -

CDR3: CASSLSGSLTYNEQFF
DNA: TGCGCCAGCAGCCTTAGCGGGAGCCTCACCTACAATGAGCAGTTCTTC
length: 16
J: TRBJ2-1
V: TRBV5-1
size: -
D: TRBD2

CDR3: CASSLGAGTGGFYEQYF
DNA: TGTGCCAGCAGCTTAGGGGCCGGGACAGGGGGCTTCTACGAGCAGTACTTC
length: 17
J: TRBJ2-7
V: TRBV7-2
size: -
D: TRBD1

CDR3: CASSLFSGRYEQYF
DNA: TGTGCCAGCAGCCTATTTAGCGGGAGGTACGAGCAGTACTTC
length: 14
J: TRBJ2-7
V: TRBV6-5
size: -
D: TRBD2

CDR3: CASSFGQANSPLHF
DNA: TGCGCCAGCAGCTTCGGACAGGCTAATTCACCCCTCCACTTT
length: 14
J: TRBJ1-6
V: TRBV5-1
size: -
D: TRBD1

CDR3: CASSLPLGQGRGGYTF
DNA: TGTGCCAGCAGCCTCCCCCTCGGACAGGGGAGAGGAGGCTACACCTTC
length: 16
J: TRBJ1-2
V: TRBV5-4
size: -
D: TRBD1

CDR3: CAWAPGGSRYEQYF
DNA: TGTGCCTGGGCCCCAGGAGGGAGCCGGTACGAGCAGTACTTC
length: 14
J: TRBJ2-7
V: TRBV30
size: -
D: -

CDR3: CASTLTGTTRQPQHF
DNA: TGTGCCAGTACCCTAACAGGCACAACCAGGCAGCCCCAGCATTTT
length: 15
J: TRBJ1-5
V: TRBV19
size: -
D: -

CDR3: CASRLGGLVRRTEAFF
DNA: TGTGCCAGCAGACTGGGGGGTTTGGTTCGTAGGACTGAAGCTTTCTTT
length: 16
J: TRBJ1-1
V: TRBV7-2
size: -
D: -

CDR3: CASSPLAGSYEQYF
DNA: TGTGCCAGCAGCCCGTTAGCCGGTTCCTACGAGCAGTACTTC
length: 14
J: TRBJ2-7
V: TRBV7-9
size: once
D: -

CDR3: CASSLFRVNTGELFF
DNA: TGTGCCAGCAGCTTGTTCAGGGTGAACACCGGGGAGCTGTTTTTT
length: 15
J: TRBJ2-2
V: TRBV5-6
size: -
D: -

CDR3: CASSLQGQPQHF
DNA: TGTGCCAGCAGTTTACAGGGTCAGCCCCAGCATTTT
length: 12
J: TRBJ1-5
V: TRBV12-3/TRBV12-4
size: -
D: -

CDR3: CASRRDRPLNEKLFF
DNA: TGTGCCAGCAGAAGGGACAGGCCCCTCAATGAAAAACTGTTTTTT
length: 15
J: TRBJ1-4
V: TRBV2
size: once
D: TRBD1

CDR3: CASGSFSGLVYGYTF
DNA: TGTGCCAGCGGTAGTTTTTCAGGATTGGTCTATGGCTACACCTTC
length: 15
J: TRBJ1-2
V: TRBV28
size: once
D: -

CDR3: CASRGRGINSPLHF
DNA: TGTGCCAGCAGAGGGAGAGGGATTAATTCACCCCTCCACTTT
length: 14
J: TRBJ1-6
V: TRBV6-5
size: -
D: -

CDR3: CASSLLAGPYNEQFF
DNA: TGTGCCAGCAGCCTGCTAGCGGGACCCTACAATGAGCAGTTCTTC
length: 15
J: TRBJ2-1
V: TRBV11-2
size: once
D: TRBD2

CDR3: CASSHGALAPSETQYF
DNA: TGTGCCAGCAGCCATGGGGCCCTGGCACCTTCGGAGACCCAGTACTTC
length: 16
J: TRBJ2-5
V: TRBV3-1/TRBV3-2
size: -
D: -

CDR3: CASSPNGQSYNEKLFF
DNA: TGCGCCAGCAGCCCCAACGGACAGAGTTATAATGAAAAACTGTTTTTT
length: 16
J: TRBJ1-4
V: TRBV5-1
size: -
D: -

CDR3: CASSITGTAYEQYF
DNA: TGTGCCAGCAGTATTACCGGGACAGCCTACGAGCAGTACTTC
length: 14
J: TRBJ2-7
V: TRBV27
size: few
D: TRBD1

CDR3: CASSLAGTSGSRYGELFF
DNA: TGTGCCAGCAGCTTAGCGGGGACTAGCGGGAGTCGGTACGGGGAGCTGTTTTTT
length: 18
J: TRBJ2-2
V: TRBV7-2
size: -
D: TRBD2

CDR3: CASSIRVRESNSPLHF
DNA: TGCGCCAGCAGCATACGCGTGAGGGAGTCCAATTCACCCCTCCACTTT
length: 16
J: TRBJ1-6
V: TRBV5-1
size: -
D: -

CDR3: CASSSGHSSYEQYF
DNA: TGTGCCAGCAGCTCGGGACATTCCTCCTACGAGCAGTACTTC
length: 14
J: TRBJ2-7
V: TRBV6-2/TRBV6-3
size: few
D: -

CDR3: CASSLFTGGGIHTQYF
DNA: TGTGCCAGCAGTTTATTCACGGGAGGAGGGATACATACGCAGTATTTT
length: 16
J: TRBJ2-3
V: TRBV27
size: -
D: TRBD2

CDR3: CASSFRGRGDEKLFF
DNA: TGTGCCAGCAGTTTCCGGGGGAGAGGTGATGAAAAACTGTTTTTT
length: 15
J: TRBJ1-4
V: TRBV28
size: -
D: -

CDR3: CASSQAPQGHGSYEQYF
DNA: TGCGCCAGCAGCCAAGCTCCCCAGGGTCATGGGTCCTACGAGCAGTACTTC
length: 17
J: TRBJ2-7
V: TRBV4-3
size: many
D: -

CDR3: CASSFSGTGGDEQYF
DNA: TGTGCCAGCAGCTTCTCCGGGACAGGGGGCGACGAGCAGTACTTC
length: 15
J: TRBJ2-7
V: TRBV9
size: once
D: TRBD1

CDR3: CASRTGGSGNTIYF
DNA: TGTGCCAGTCGGACAGGGGGATCTGGAAACACCATATATTTT
length: 14
J: TRBJ1-3
V: TRBV19
size: -
D: TRBD1

CDR3: CASTTGEWNGQPQHF
DNA: TGTGCCAGTACGACAGGGGAGTGGAACGGTCAGCCCCAGCATTTT
length: 15
J: TRBJ1-5
V: TRBV19
size: few
D: TRBD1

CDR3: CASSLTPGTGNTGELFF
DNA: TGTGCCAGCAGCTTAACCCCCGGGACAGGGAACACCGGGGAGCTGTTTTTT
length: 17
J: TRBJ2-2
V: TRBV7-9
size: -
D: TRBD1

CDR3: CASSNQASSYNEQFF
DNA: TGTGCCAGCAGCAACCAAGCATCCTCCTACAATGAGCAGTTCTTC
length: 15
J: TRBJ2-1
V: TRBV4-2
size: -
D: -

CDR3: CASRTLAGKETQYF
DNA: TGTGCCAGCAGGACCCTAGCGGGAAAAGAGACCCAGTACTTC
length: 14
J: TRBJ2-5
V: TRBV2
size: -
D: TRBD2

CDR3: CSVLQGVGEKLFF
DNA: TGCAGCGTACTCCAGGGGGTAGGGGAAAAACTGTTTTTT
length: 13
J: TRBJ1-4
V: TRBV29-1
size: -
D: TRBD1

CDR3: CASSPISYGYEQYF
DNA: TGTGCCAGCAGTCCCATCTCCTACGGCTACGAGCAGTACTTC
length: 14
J: TRBJ2-7
V: TRBV6-2/TRBV6-3
size: few
D: -

CDR3: CASGGGRADTQYF
DNA: TGTGCCAGCGGGGGCGGTAGGGCAGATACGCAGTATTTT
length: 13
J: TRBJ2-3
V: TRBV27
size: -
D: -

CDR3: CASSITGGNQPQHF
DNA: TGTGCCAGTAGTATAACAGGGGGCAATCAGCCCCAGCATTTT
length: 14
J: TRBJ1-5
V: TRBV19
size: -
D: TRBD1

CDR3: CASSFYTEAFF
DNA: TGTGCCAGCAGCTTCTACACTGAAGCTTTCTTT
length: 11
J: TRBJ1-1
V: TRBV7-9
size: -
D: -

CDR3: CASSQDSDRDGYTF
DNA: TGCGCCAGCAGCCAAGATTCTGACAGGGATGGCTACACCTTC
length: 14
J: TRBJ1-2
V: TRBV4-1
size: few
D: TRBD1

CDR3: CASSLLAGENEQFF
DNA: TGTGCCAGCAGTTTGCTAGCGGGAGAGAATGAGCAGTTCTTC
length: 14
J: TRBJ2-1
V: TRBV28
size: -
D: TRBD2

CDR3: CASSLVGQGNTEAFF
DNA: TGTGCCAGCAGCTTAGTGGGACAGGGAAACACTGAAGCTTTCTTT
length: 15
J: TRBJ1-1
V: TRBV7-9
size: -
D: TRBD1

CDR3: CASSPNRGQGSANEKLFF
DNA: TGTGCCAGCTCACCAAATCGGGGACAGGGATCGGCCAATGAAAAACTGTTTTTT
length: 18
J: TRBJ1-4
V: TRBV18
size: -
D: TRBD1

CDR3: CASSQARLTDEQYF
DNA: TGTGCCAGCAGCCAGGCCCGATTGACAGACGAGCAGTACTTC
length: 14
J: TRBJ2-7
V: TRBV3-1/TRBV3-2
size: -
D: -

CDR3: CASSPGGTNTGELFF
DNA: TGTGCCAGCAGCCCGGGCGGGACGAACACCGGGGAGCTGTTTTTT
length: 15
J: TRBJ2-2
V: TRBV7-3
size: -
D: -

CDR3: CASSYQESYEQYF
DNA: TGTGCCAGCAGTTATCAGGAATCCTACGAGCAGTACTTC
length: 13
J: TRBJ2-7
V: TRBV6-5
size: -
D: -

CDR3: CASSTGQGLAKNIQYF
DNA: TGTGCCAGCAGCACGGGACAGGGGTTGGCCAAAAACATTCAGTACTTC
length: 16
J: TRBJ2-4
V: TRBV9
size: -
D: TRBD1